This entry describes one TCR beta chain. What it recognizes is unknown. Sample treatment: approximately 18 received Ad26.COV2.S at low or high dose, single or two shots; roughly 5 received placebo; per-sample allocation not given. Specimen acquisition occurred on day 63 following the initial vaccine or placebo injection. In Boston, the donor was an adult between 18-55 years of age. The record originates from a study of Ad26.COV2.S vaccination and SARS-CoV-2 variants. Findings and limits, study-wide: Ad26.COV2.S recipients had broader spike-specific TCRs (P = 0.0014).

Germline values: CDR1 MNHNS, CDR2 SASEGT. The CDR3 contains 15 residues. V gave up 0 bases and J gave up 4 bases, with 12 bases separating them. Sequencing was performed with immunoSEQ multiplex PCR; in TCRdb, only in-frame clones are kept and a portion is missing. The sample gives 200,000 to 300,000 clones, over 75% of which show up once; roughly a tenth is in the top ten. This material consisted of peripheral blood, taken in a trial of Ad26.COV2.S vaccine versus placebo. This chain joins TRBV6-1 and TRBJ1-2; D gene unclear. The TCR was taken from a person between 18 and 65 years old who received the Ad26.COV2.S COVID-19 vaccine or a placebo. The DNA for the CDR3 is TGTGCCAGCAGTGAAGCGAGAAGGTTGCGCTATGGCTACACCTTC. Translation gives CASSEARRLRYGYTF.